This TCR beta chain emerged from a study of blood T cell repertoires in COVID-19. Study in general: Donors in the United States, Italy and Spain gave samples during acute or convalescent COVID-19. PBMCs, B-cell-depleted T cells, or T cells provided the cDNA or gDNA that made up the material.

The authors' processing: Amplification with reference gene primers provided the estimates of nucleated cell counts. Sequencing used immunoSEQ multiplex PCR; TCRdb keeps in-frame clones, though not all of them. The V and J calls and the clone size are those of that table, but D and trimming were determined from the DNA. The sample holds approximately 130,000 clones, around four fifths seen once. The CDR3 spans 13 residues. The germline gives CDR1 MDHEN, CDR2 SYDVKM. V lost 6 bases, J lost 2 bases, and 10 bases lay in between. Sequencing input: peripheral blood. The clonotype comes from a human donor in a cohort sampled during active COVID-19. The V call is TRBV28, the J call TRBJ2-5, with a weak D call TRBD1 (5 bases). The CDR3 region is CASRLQAQETQYF. The CDR3 nucleotides are TGTGCCAGCAGGCTACAGGCTCAAGAGACCCAGTACTTC.